Presented here are 32 T cell receptor beta chains from one specimen sequenced in a study of blood T cell repertoires in COVID-19. Repertoires were generated with immunoSEQ multiplex PCR, while TCRdb's copy carries only in-frame clones and drops some. The sample lists approximately 92,000 clones; 84% were seen once. The sequenced sample was peripheral blood. These receptors all come from a man aged 70 or older with active or convalescent COVID-19.

J is TRBJ1-4 and V is TRBV3-1 (or the pseudogene TRBV3-2), with D maybe TRBD1 (6 bases). The CDR3 spans 16 residues. With 2 bases removed from V and 8 bases from J, the gap between germline ends came to 18 bases. Germline V gives CDR1 LGHDT, CDR2 YNNKEL (reference sequence). The CDR3 sequence is CASSQSWAGDPEKLFF. In DNA, the CDR3 is TGTGCCAGCAGCCAAAGTTGGGCAGGGGACCCCGAAAAACTGTTTTTT.

The CDR3 DNA reads as TGTGCCAGCAGCTTAGGACAGAGTCCTTCCAGGGATACGCAGTATTTT. Amino acids: CASSLGQSPSRDTQYF. This chain links TRBV7-2 with TRBJ2-3; D may be TRBD1 (5 bases). This CDR3 comprises 16 residues. Trimming removed 1 base at V and 6 bases at J, with 17 bases between. Germline V gene data show CDR1 as SGHTA and CDR2 as FQGNSA.

The chain carries TRBV9 and TRBJ2-3; TRBD2 agrees at 11 bases. V was clipped by 7 bases and J by 3 bases; unmatched bases: 10. Per germline, CDR1 SGDLS and CDR2 YYNGEE. The CDR3 runs to 16 residues. The CDR3 reads CASAQIAGGRTDTQYF. The CDR3 DNA is TGTGCCAGCGCCCAGATAGCGGGGGGGCGTACAGATACGCAGTATTTT. The full variable domain, with the rest looked up from reference TRBV9 and TRBJ2-3, is DSGVTQTPKHLITATGQRVTLRCSPRSGDLSVYWYQQSLDQGLQFLIQYYNGEERAKGNILERFSAQQFPDLHSELNLSSLELGDSALYFCASAQIAGGRTDTQYFGPGTRLTVL.

The chain employs TRBV5-4 and TRBJ1-1; 9 bases fit TRBD1. The V segment lost 1 base and the J segment 4 bases; nucleotides outside the gene matches: 8. This CDR3 has 16 residues. Germline-derived CDR1 and CDR2 are SGHNT and YYREEE (reference sequence). CDR3 loop: CASSLRPGTGSTEAFF. The CDR3 nucleotides are TGTGCCAGCAGCTTGCGCCCCGGGACAGGGAGCACTGAAGCTTTCTTT.

The chain uses TRBV9 and TRBJ2-2; TRBD2 matches at 11 bases. Germline lookup yields CDR1 SGDLS and CDR2 YYNGEE. This CDR3 region has 16 residues. The J segment lost 1 base and the V segment lost 3 bases, leaving 2 bases of the junction unmatched. In DNA, the CDR3 is TGTGCCAGCAGCGCGACTAGCGGGAAGAACACCGGGGAGCTGTTTTTT. Protein sequence: CASSATSGKNTGELFF.

This sequence joins TRBV18 and TRBJ1-1; D remains ambiguous. This CDR3 has 14 residues. CDR1 is KGHSH and CDR2 is LQKENI in the germline V gene. Trimming stripped 2 bases from V and 4 bases from J, with 11 bases between. The CDR3 region has the DNA TGTGCCAGCTCACCATCGGATCGAGGCACTGAAGCTTTCTTT. This sequence encodes CASSPSDRGTEAFF.

As concerns this clone: Additional DNA sequences in this sample encode the identical CDR3. The CDR3 reads CASSLGGGTEAFF. In DNA form, the CDR3 reads TGTGCCAGCAGCTTGGGAGGGGGGACTGAAGCTTTCTTT. This chain connects TRBV7-2 to TRBJ1-1; tentatively, D is TRBD1 (6 bases). CDR1 is SGHTA and CDR2 is FQGNSA in the germline V gene. Trimming took off 3 bases at V and 5 bases at J, with 10 bases between the two ends. This CDR3 comprises 13 residues.

This clone was seen only once. The chain recombines TRBV5-4 with TRBJ2-1; D is ambiguous. This CDR3 spans 16 amino acids. From germline, CDR1 is SGHNT and CDR2 YYREEE (reference sequence). V was pared by 5 bases and J by 3 bases, with 18 bases between. The DNA for the CDR3 is TGTGCCAGCAGTCCGACCTGGTCCCCAGGCTACAATGAGCAGTTCTTC. Protein product: CASSPTWSPGYNEQFF.

The chain carries TRBV28 and TRBJ1-5; tentatively, D is TRBD1 (6 bases). Germline V gives CDR1 MDHEN, CDR2 SYDVKM. CDR3 size: 13 residues. V was shortened by 5 bases and J by 4 bases, with 9 bases between the two germline ends. DNA for the CDR3: TGTGCCAGCAGTCGAGACAGGAATCAGCCCCAGCATTTT. This gives the protein CASSRDRNQPQHF. Full variable domain (rest looked up from reference TRBV28 and TRBJ1-5): DVKVTQSSRYLVKRTGEKVFLECVQDMDHENMFWYRQDPGLGLRLIYFSYDVKMKEKGDIPEGYSVSREKKERFSLILESASTNQTSMYLCASSRDRNQPQHFGDGTRLSIL.

The chain joins TRBV2 to TRBJ1-1; 7 bases align to TRBD1. Germline V gene sequence: CDR1 SNHLY, CDR2 FYNNEI. This CDR3 has 14 residues. Unmatched junction bases numbered 4, after V lost 6 bases and J lost 0 bases. CDR3 sequence reads: CASSLQGLNTEAFF. For the CDR3, the DNA is TGTGCCAGCAGCCTACAGGGGTTGAACACTGAAGCTTTCTTT.

V and J are TRBV2 and TRBJ1-1; D is possibly TRBD1 (5 bases). CDR1 is SNHLY and CDR2 is FYNNEI in the germline V gene. Trimming stripped 4 bases from V and 3 bases from J, with 12 bases between. The CDR3 is 14 residues long. The CDR3 reads CASSVLEGHTEAFF. The DNA for the CDR3 is TGTGCCAGCAGTGTGCTGGAGGGGCACACTGAAGCTTTCTTT.

The chain uses TRBV30 and TRBJ1-1; a possible D gene is TRBD1 (5 bases). Deletions cut 2 bases from V and 4 bases from J, with 14 bases between. Looked up from germline, CDR1 is GTSNPN and CDR2 is SVGIG (reference sequence). The CDR3 spans 14 residues. The DNA for the CDR3 is TGTGCCTGGAGTACCGGGACTTCGTCCACTGAAGCTTTCTTT. This codes for CAWSTGTSSTEAFF.

This chain uses TRBV5-8 with TRBJ1-4; D remains ambiguous. V lost 3 bases to trimming and J lost 6 bases, with 12 bases between them. The CDR3 totals 14 residues. Germline values: CDR1 SGHTS, CDR2 YDEGEE. The CDR3 reads CASSSGLGDEKLFF. The CDR3 coding sequence is TGTGCCAGCAGCTCGGGGTTGGGTGATGAAAAACTGTTTTTT.

V is TRBV28 and J is TRBJ2-5, with D possibly matching TRBD1 (5 bases). The germline V gene encodes CDR1 MDHEN and CDR2 SYDVKM. V lost 3 bases and J 1 base, leaving 12 bases between the germline ends. The CDR3 totals 15 residues. The CDR3 loop reads CASSLPQGPQETQYF. The CDR3 DNA follows: TGTGCCAGCAGTTTGCCTCAGGGCCCCCAAGAGACCCAGTACTTC.

The V gene is TRBV15, the J gene TRBJ2-3, with TRBD1 matching 9 bases. Germline trimming cut 1 base from V and 4 bases from J; bases unmatched to any gene: 6. The CDR3 is made up of 16 amino acids. Germline-derived CDR1 and CDR2 are LNHNV and YYDKDF (reference sequence). The CDR3, as DNA: TGTGCCACCAGCAGAGGGGACAGGGAAATCGCAGATACGCAGTATTTT. This codes for CATSRGDREIADTQYF. The variable domain in full, completed from reference TRBV15 and TRBJ2-3, reads DAMVIQNPRYQVTQFGKPVTLSCSQTLNHNVMYWYQQKSSQAPKLLFHYYDKDFNNEADTPDNFQSRRPNTSFCFLDIRSPGLGDTAMYLCATSRGDREIADTQYFGPGTRLTVL.

The chain recombines TRBV27 with TRBJ2-7, with TRBD1 matching over 7 bases. The germline CDR1 and CDR2 sequences are MNHEY and SMNVEV (reference sequence). The CDR3 has 15 residues. With 2 bases clipped from V and 2 bases from J, the junction kept 6 bases outside the gene matches. The DNA for the CDR3 is TGTGCCAGCAGTTTAATCCGGGACAGCCCCTACGAGCAGTACTTC. It is translated as CASSLIRDSPYEQYF.

The rearrangement joins TRBV28 to TRBJ1-2; the match to TRBD1 covers 10 bases. The length of the CDR3 is 14 residues. The junction had 2 bases not matched to a gene; V was cut back by 5 bases and J by 2 bases. CDR1 MDHEN and CDR2 SYDVKM come from the germline V gene. The CDR3: CASSMTGGNYGYTF. In nucleotides, the CDR3 is TGTGCCAGCAGTATGACAGGGGGCAACTATGGCTACACCTTC.

This clone was detected once. The V call is TRBV3-1 (or the pseudogene TRBV3-2), the J call TRBJ2-3, with 14 bases fitting TRBD2. Per germline, CDR1 LGHDT and CDR2 YNNKEL (reference sequence). The CDR3 has 16 amino acids. Unmatched junction bases numbered 7, after V lost 4 bases and J lost 7 bases. In DNA form, the CDR3 reads TGTGCCAGCAGCCGACCGGGACTAGCGGGGGAATATACGCAGTATTTT. The encoded protein is CASSRPGLAGEYTQYF.

The chain employs TRBV5-1 and TRBJ1-1, with TRBD1 identical over 7 bases. Trimming at V came to 0 bases and at J to 0 bases, leaving 5 bases not matched to a gene. This CDR3 is 16 amino acids long. CDR1 is SGHRS and CDR2 is YFSETQ in the germline V gene. The CDR3 loop is CASSLGSGGMNTEAFF. CDR3 coding DNA: TGCGCCAGCAGCTTGGGCTCAGGGGGTATGAACACTGAAGCTTTCTTT.

This clone has a single count. The chain combines TRBV4-1 with TRBJ2-3; D remains unclear. Germline V CDR1 and CDR2: MGHRA, YSYEKL. CDR3 length: 16 residues. V gave up 8 bases and J gave up 1 base, with 19 bases separating them. The CDR3 sequence is CASSPNERLRTDTQYF. The CDR3 bases are TGCGCCAGCTCCCCGAACGAGAGACTGCGCACAGATACGCAGTATTTT.

The J gene is TRBJ1-2, the V gene TRBV7-2; 7 nucleotides line up with TRBD1. Germline CDR1 SGHTA, CDR2 FQGNSA. CDR3 length: 14 residues. V trimming: 5 bases; J trimming: 4 bases; junction bases outside the gene matches: 7. CDR3 nucleotide sequence: TGTGCCAGCAGCCTACGGGACAGTGTCTATGGCTACACCTTC. It translates to CASSLRDSVYGYTF.

The CDR3 DNA is TGTGCCAGCAGCCAACCGACAGGGATTGAAAAACTGTTTTTT. Its protein is CASSQPTGIEKLFF. The rearrangement uses TRBV5-5 and TRBJ1-4; 7 nucleotides line up with TRBD1. The CDR3 covers 14 residues. V trimming: 4 bases; J trimming: 7 bases; junction bases outside the gene matches: 7. Germline-derived CDR1 and CDR2 are SGHKS and YYEKEE (reference sequence). Full variable domain (outside the CDR3, taken from reference TRBV5-5 and TRBJ1-4): DAGVTQSPTHLIKTRGQQVTLRCSPISGHKSVSWYQQVLGQGPQFIFQYYEKEERGRGNFPDRFSARQFPNYSSELNVNALLLGDSALYLCASSQPTGIEKLFFGSGTQLSVL.

The CDR3 nucleotides are TGTGCCAGCAGCTTAGACAGGTACACTGAAGCTTTCTTT. Its protein product is CASSLDRYTEAFF. This chain joins TRBV7-2 and TRBJ1-1, with D perhaps matching TRBD1 (5 bases). Trimming shortened V by 1 base and J by 3 bases, and 6 bases separated the two germline ends. The CDR3 is 13 residues long. Germline V gives CDR1 SGHTA, CDR2 FQGNSA.

V gene TRBV28 combines with J gene TRBJ1-1, with a possible D match to TRBD1 (6 bases). In germline, CDR1 is MDHEN, CDR2 SYDVKM. The CDR3 has 14 amino acids. The germline V and J ends were trimmed by 5 bases and 7 bases, with 17 bases remaining between them. CDR3 coding DNA: TGTGCCAGCAGTCCTATCTACAGGGAGGGTGAAGCTTTCTTT. It encodes CASSPIYREGEAFF.

This clone was counted a few times. J is TRBJ1-5 and V is TRBV6-5; TRBD1 matches at 9 bases. This CDR3 comprises 15 residues. In germline, CDR1 is MNHEY, CDR2 SVGAGI. The J segment lost 7 bases and the V segment lost 2 bases, leaving 6 bases of the junction unmatched. In nucleotides, the CDR3 is TGTGCCAGCAGTTACGGGACAGGGAACGGACAGCCCCAGCATTTT. Translating it yields CASSYGTGNGQPQHF.

This chain links TRBV11-2 with TRBJ2-1; D call uncertain. The length of the CDR3 is 15 residues. V was clipped by 3 bases and J by 4 bases, with 13 bases between them. Looked up from germline, CDR1 is SGHAT and CDR2 is FQNNGV. The CDR3 region is CASSFQAGLYNEQFF. The CDR3 nucleotides read TGTGCCAGCAGCTTTCAGGCAGGTCTGTACAATGAGCAGTTCTTC.

This clone was counted once. The V gene is TRBV6-2 or TRBV6-3, the J gene TRBJ1-1; D remains ambiguous. CDR3 size: 14 residues. CDR1 and CDR2 from the germline V gene are MNHEY and SVGEGT. V shed 2 bases and J shed 1 base, with 8 bases lying between them. CDR3 sequence reads: CASSYLSPNTEAFF. DNA of the CDR3: TGTGCCAGCAGTTACCTGAGCCCGAACACTGAAGCTTTCTTT.

This clone was picked up a small number of times. The rearrangement uses TRBV7-9 and TRBJ1-6, with D perhaps matching TRBD1 (6 bases). The CDR3 is 14 amino acids. Trimming pared 2 bases from V and 9 bases from J, leaving 11 bases between. CDR1 and CDR2 (germline): SEHNR, FQNEAQ (reference sequence). The CDR3 sequence: CASSLQGKTSPLHF. Here the CDR3 DNA reads TGTGCCAGCAGCTTACAGGGGAAGACTTCACCCCTCCACTTT.

This clone was picked up one time. The V call is TRBV6-5, the J call TRBJ1-5, with 8 bases that match TRBD1. The V segment lost 6 bases and the J segment 6 bases; nucleotides outside the gene matches: 7. CDR3 length equals 14 residues. From germline, CDR1 is MNHEY and CDR2 SVGAGI. CDR3 in amino acids: CASSQQGVGQPQHF. In DNA, the CDR3 is TGTGCCAGCAGCCAACAGGGGGTCGGTCAGCCCCAGCATTTT.

This CDR3 reads CASSKGGNTEAFF. The DNA for the CDR3 is TGTGCCAGCAGCAAAGGGGGGAACACTGAAGCTTTCTTT. The chain has TRBV7-3 and TRBJ1-1; D possibly corresponds to TRBD1 (6 bases). The germline V and J ends were trimmed by 5 bases and 1 base, with 8 bases remaining between them. Germline lookup yields CDR1 SGHTA and CDR2 FQGTGA. This CDR3 has 13 residues.

This clone was counted a single time. The chain recombines TRBV9 with TRBJ2-1; TRBD1 matches at 12 bases. The germline gives CDR1 SGDLS, CDR2 YYNGEE. The CDR3 runs 15 residues. The ends lost 3 bases at V and 8 bases at J; junction bases unmatched: 6. The CDR3 DNA follows: TGTGCCAGCAGCGCCGGGACAGGGGGCATGTATGAGCAGTTCTTC. Translating it yields CASSAGTGGMYEQFF.

The J gene is TRBJ1-4, the V gene TRBV28; no firm D call. CDR3 length: 16 residues. V was trimmed by 3 bases and J by 0 bases, leaving 11 bases between them. Per germline, CDR1 MDHEN and CDR2 SYDVKM. This chain's CDR3 is CASSFSGTTTNEKLFF. Written as DNA, the CDR3 is TGTGCCAGCAGTTTTTCGGGAACTACAACTAATGAAAAACTGTTTTTT.